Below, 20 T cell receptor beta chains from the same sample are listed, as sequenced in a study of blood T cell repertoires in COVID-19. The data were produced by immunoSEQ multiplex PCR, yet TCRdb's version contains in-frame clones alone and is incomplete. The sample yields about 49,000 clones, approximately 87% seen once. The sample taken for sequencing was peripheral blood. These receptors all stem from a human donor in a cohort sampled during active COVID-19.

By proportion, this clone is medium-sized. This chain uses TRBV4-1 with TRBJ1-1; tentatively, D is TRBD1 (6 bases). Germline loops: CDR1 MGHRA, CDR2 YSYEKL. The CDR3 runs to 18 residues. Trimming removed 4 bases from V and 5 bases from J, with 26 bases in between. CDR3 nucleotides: TGCGCCAGCAGCCGGCGAGGGCAGGGGAATTTGCAGGTTACTGAAGCTTTCTTT. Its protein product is CASSRRGQGNLQVTEAFF.

The CDR3 region is CASSSNYPGLTYGYTF. The CDR3 DNA follows: TGTGCCAGCTCATCAAATTACCCGGGACTAACCTATGGCTACACCTTC. The chain joins TRBV18 to TRBJ1-2; TRBD1 is a possible D gene (5 bases). Trimming removed 5 bases from V and 4 bases from J, with 20 bases in between. The CDR3 runs to 16 residues. CDR1 KGHSH and CDR2 LQKENI come from the germline V gene.

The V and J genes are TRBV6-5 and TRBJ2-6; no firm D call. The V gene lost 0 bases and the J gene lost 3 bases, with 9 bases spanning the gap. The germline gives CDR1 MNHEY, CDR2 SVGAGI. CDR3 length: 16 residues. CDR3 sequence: CASSYSGVDGANVLTF. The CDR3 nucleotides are TGTGCCAGCAGTTACTCGGGCGTAGATGGGGCCAACGTCCTGACTTTC.

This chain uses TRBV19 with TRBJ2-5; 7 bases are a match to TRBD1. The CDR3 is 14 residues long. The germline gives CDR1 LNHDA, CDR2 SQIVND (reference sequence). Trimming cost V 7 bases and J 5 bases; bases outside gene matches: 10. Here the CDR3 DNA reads TGTGCCAGTAATGCCCGACAGGGTGGGGAGACCCAGTACTTC. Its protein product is CASNARQGGETQYF.

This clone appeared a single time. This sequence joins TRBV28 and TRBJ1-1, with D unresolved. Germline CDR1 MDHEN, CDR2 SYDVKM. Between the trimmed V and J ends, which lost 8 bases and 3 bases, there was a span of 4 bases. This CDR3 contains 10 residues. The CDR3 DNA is TGTGCCAGCCATCACACTGAAGCTTTCTTT. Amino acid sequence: CASHHTEAFF.

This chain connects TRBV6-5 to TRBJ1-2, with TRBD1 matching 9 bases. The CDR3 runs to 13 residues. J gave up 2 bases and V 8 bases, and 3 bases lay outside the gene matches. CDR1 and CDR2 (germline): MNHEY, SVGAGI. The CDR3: CASGTGPNYGYTF. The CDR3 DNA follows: TGTGCCAGCGGGACAGGGCCCAACTATGGCTACACCTTC.

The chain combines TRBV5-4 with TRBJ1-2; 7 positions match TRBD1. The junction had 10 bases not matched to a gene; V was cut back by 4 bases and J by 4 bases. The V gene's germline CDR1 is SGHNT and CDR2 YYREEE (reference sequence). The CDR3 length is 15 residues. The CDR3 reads CASSHGDSRIYGYTF. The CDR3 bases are TGTGCCAGCAGCCACGGGGACAGCCGGATCTATGGCTACACCTTC.

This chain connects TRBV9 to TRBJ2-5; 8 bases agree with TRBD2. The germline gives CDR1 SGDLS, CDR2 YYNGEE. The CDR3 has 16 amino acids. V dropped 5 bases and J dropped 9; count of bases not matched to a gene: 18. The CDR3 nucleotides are TGTGCCAGCAGTCAAGGTCCTCTAGCGGGTCTTGGGGCCCAGTACTTC. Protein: CASSQGPLAGLGAQYF. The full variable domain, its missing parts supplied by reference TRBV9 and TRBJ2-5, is DSGVTQTPKHLITATGQRVTLRCSPRSGDLSVYWYQQSLDQGLQFLIQYYNGEERAKGNILERFSAQQFPDLHSELNLSSLELGDSALYFCASSQGPLAGLGAQYFGPGTRLLVL.

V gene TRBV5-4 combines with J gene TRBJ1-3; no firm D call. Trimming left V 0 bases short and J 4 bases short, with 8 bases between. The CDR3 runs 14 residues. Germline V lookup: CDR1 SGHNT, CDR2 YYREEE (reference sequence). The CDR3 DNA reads TGTGCCAGCAGCTTGGACGGTGCCGGAAACACCATATATTTT. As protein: CASSLDGAGNTIYF.

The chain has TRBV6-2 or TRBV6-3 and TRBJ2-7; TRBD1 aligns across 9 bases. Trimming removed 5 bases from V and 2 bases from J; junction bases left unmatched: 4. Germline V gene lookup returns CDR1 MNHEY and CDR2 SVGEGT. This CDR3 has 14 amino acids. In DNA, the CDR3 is TGTGCCAGCAGTAAAGACAGGGGGACCTACGAGCAGTACTTC. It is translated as CASSKDRGTYEQYF.

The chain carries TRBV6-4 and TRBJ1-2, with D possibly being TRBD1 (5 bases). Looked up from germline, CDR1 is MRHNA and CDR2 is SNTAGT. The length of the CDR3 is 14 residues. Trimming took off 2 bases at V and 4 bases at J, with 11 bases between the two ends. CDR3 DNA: TGTGCCAGCAGTGACCACTCGGGGGTCTATGGCTACACCTTC. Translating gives CASSDHSGVYGYTF.

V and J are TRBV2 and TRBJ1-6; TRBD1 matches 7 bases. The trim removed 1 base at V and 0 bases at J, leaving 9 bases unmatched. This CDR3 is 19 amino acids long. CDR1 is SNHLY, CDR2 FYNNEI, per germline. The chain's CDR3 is CASSEDLGTVNSYNSPLHF. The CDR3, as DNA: TGTGCCAGCAGTGAAGATCTGGGGACAGTAAACTCCTATAATTCACCCCTCCACTTT.

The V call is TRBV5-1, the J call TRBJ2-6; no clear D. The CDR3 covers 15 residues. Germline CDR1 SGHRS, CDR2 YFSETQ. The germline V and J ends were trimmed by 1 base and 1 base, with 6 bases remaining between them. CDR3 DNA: TGCGCCAGCAGCTTGACCGGTTCTGGGGCCAACGTCCTGACTTTC. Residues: CASSLTGSGANVLTF.

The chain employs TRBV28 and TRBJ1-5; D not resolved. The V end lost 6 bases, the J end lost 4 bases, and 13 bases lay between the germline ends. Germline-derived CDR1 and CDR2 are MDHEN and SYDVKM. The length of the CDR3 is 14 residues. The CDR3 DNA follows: TGTGCCAGCAGCCCTCCAGGTGGGAATCAGCCCCAGCATTTT. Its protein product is CASSPPGGNQPQHF.

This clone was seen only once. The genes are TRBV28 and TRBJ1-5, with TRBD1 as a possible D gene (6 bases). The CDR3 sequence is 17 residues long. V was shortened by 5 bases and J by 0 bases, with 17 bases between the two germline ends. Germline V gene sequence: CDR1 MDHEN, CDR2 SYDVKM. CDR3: CASSPRGTRGSNQPQHF. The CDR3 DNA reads TGTGCCAGCAGTCCAAGGGGTACCAGGGGTAGCAATCAGCCCCAGCATTTT.

CDR3 nucleotides: TGCGCCAGCAGCTTGGCCAGTACAGGGCCAACATCTAATGAAAAACTGTTTTTT. Its protein is CASSLASTGPTSNEKLFF. This rearrangement joins TRBV5-1 to TRBJ1-4; tentative D call: TRBD1 (6 bases). The CDR3 has 18 residues. The germline CDR1 and CDR2 sequences are SGHRS and YFSETQ. V was pared by 0 bases and J by 3 bases, with 18 bases between. The variable domain in full, completed from reference TRBV5-1 and TRBJ1-4, reads KAGVTQTPRYLIKTRGQQVTLSCSPISGHRSVSWYQQTPGQGLQFLFEYFSETQRNKGNFPGRFSGRQFSNSRSEMNVSTLELGDSALYLCASSLASTGPTSNEKLFFGSGTQLSVL.

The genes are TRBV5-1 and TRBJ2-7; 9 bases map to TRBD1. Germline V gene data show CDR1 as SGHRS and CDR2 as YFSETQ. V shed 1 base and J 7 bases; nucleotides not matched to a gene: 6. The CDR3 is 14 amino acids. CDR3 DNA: TGCGCCAGCAGCTTGACAGGGGGCTCTCGGGAGCAGTACTTC. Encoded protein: CASSLTGGSREQYF.

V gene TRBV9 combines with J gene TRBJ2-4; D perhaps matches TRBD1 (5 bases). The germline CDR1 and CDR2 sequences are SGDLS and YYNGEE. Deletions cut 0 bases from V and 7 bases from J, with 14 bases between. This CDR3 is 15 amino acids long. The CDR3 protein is CASSVGVRKGNIQYF. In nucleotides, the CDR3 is TGTGCCAGCAGCGTAGGCGTGAGAAAGGGGAACATTCAGTACTTC.

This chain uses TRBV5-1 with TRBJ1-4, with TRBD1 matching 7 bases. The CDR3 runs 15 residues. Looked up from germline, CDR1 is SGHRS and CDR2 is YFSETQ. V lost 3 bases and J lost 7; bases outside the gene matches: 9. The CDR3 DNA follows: TGCGCCAGCAGCTCAGGGGGACGGTGGAGTGAAAAACTGTTTTTT. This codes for CASSSGGRWSEKLFF.

CDR3 sequence reads: CASTTGPPASNQPQHF. CDR3 sequence (DNA): TGTGCCAGCACCACAGGGCCTCCGGCGAGCAATCAGCCCCAGCATTTT. The chain combines TRBV21-1 with TRBJ1-5; no check of the table's D call, TRBD1, against the DNA was made. TRBV21-1 is assigned pseudogene status. The CDR3 length is 16 residues.